This T cell receptor beta chain was sequenced during a study of response to subunit inactivated influenza vaccine. General study results and limits: New T cells are recruited in small numbers by each seasonal influenza vaccination, according to the authors' suggestion.

Germline CDR1 is SGHRS and CDR2 is YFSETQ. Trimming shortened V by 3 bases and J by 3 bases, and 18 bases separated the two germline ends. The CDR3 loop spans 17 amino acids. This clonotype was counted only a few times. Its antigen remains unknown. From the RT-PCR reads, TCRdb called clonotypes with MiXCR, one entry per CDR3 protein. This table has hundreds of thousands of distinct CDR3 sequences, around 25% appearing once. The origin of this receptor is a middle-aged man who received an inactivated influenza vaccine. The specimen was CD4+ T cells sorted from PBMCs, collected around 5 days after vaccination. J is TRBJ2-2 and V is TRBV5-1; D call uncertain. The CDR3 DNA sequence: TGCGCCAGCAGCTGGCCTATGGCAGGTGCTTACACCGGGGAGCTGTTTTTT. Its translation is CASSWPMAGAYTGELFF.